The T cell receptor beta chain under discussion was sequenced for a study of shared clonotypes between healthy human individuals. Overall study results and limits: Richness estimates generally favored naive over memory subsets.

CDR3 size: 13 residues. Trimming pared 5 bases from V and 5 bases from J, leaving 12 bases between. Germline V lookup: CDR1 SGHAT, CDR2 FQNNGV. Assay: immunoSEQ multiplex PCR; the TCRdb copy retains only in-frame clones and omits some. The sample includes 2,500,000 or so clones, around nine tenths of them seen just once. As for this clone: Its antigen is undetermined.

The chain couples TRBV11-2 to TRBJ1-1, with D unclear. Sample: naive CD4+ T cells sorted from blood. Subset indicated: CD45RA+ positively selected. The TCR sequence derives from a man aged 18-30 years in good health. CDR3 residues: CASSGLSVTEAFF. The CDR3 DNA sequence: TGTGCCAGCAGCGGACTGTCAGTAACTGAAGCTTTCTTT.